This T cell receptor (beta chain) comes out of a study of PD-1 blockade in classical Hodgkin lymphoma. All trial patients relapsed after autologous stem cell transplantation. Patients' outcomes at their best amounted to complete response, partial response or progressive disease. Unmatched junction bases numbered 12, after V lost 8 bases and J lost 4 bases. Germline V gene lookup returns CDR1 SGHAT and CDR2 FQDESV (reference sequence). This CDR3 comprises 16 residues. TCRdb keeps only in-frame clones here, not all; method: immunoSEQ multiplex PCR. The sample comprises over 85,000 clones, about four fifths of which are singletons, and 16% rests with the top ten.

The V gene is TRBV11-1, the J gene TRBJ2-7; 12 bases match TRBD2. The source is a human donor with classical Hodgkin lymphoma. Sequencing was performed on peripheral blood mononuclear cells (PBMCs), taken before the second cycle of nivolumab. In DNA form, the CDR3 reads TGTGCCAGCGCCAAAAAGGGACTAGCGGGTCCATACGAGCAGTACTTC. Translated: CASAKKGLAGPYEQYF.